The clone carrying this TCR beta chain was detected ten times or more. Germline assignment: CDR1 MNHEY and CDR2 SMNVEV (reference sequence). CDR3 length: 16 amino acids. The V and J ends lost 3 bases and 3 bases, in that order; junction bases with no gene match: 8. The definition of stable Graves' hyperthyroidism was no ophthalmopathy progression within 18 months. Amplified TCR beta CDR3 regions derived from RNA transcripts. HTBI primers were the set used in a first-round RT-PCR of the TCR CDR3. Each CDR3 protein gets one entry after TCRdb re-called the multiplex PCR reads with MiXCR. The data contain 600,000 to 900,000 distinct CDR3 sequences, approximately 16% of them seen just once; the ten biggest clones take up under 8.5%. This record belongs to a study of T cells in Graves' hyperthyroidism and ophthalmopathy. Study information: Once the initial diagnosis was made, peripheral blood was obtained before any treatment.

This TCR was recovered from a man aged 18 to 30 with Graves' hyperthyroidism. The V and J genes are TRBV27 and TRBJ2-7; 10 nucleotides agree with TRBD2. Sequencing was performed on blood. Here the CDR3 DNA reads TGTGCCAGCAGTTTCCATGGGACTAGCGCATACTACGAGCAGTACTTC. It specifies CASSFHGTSAYYEQYF.